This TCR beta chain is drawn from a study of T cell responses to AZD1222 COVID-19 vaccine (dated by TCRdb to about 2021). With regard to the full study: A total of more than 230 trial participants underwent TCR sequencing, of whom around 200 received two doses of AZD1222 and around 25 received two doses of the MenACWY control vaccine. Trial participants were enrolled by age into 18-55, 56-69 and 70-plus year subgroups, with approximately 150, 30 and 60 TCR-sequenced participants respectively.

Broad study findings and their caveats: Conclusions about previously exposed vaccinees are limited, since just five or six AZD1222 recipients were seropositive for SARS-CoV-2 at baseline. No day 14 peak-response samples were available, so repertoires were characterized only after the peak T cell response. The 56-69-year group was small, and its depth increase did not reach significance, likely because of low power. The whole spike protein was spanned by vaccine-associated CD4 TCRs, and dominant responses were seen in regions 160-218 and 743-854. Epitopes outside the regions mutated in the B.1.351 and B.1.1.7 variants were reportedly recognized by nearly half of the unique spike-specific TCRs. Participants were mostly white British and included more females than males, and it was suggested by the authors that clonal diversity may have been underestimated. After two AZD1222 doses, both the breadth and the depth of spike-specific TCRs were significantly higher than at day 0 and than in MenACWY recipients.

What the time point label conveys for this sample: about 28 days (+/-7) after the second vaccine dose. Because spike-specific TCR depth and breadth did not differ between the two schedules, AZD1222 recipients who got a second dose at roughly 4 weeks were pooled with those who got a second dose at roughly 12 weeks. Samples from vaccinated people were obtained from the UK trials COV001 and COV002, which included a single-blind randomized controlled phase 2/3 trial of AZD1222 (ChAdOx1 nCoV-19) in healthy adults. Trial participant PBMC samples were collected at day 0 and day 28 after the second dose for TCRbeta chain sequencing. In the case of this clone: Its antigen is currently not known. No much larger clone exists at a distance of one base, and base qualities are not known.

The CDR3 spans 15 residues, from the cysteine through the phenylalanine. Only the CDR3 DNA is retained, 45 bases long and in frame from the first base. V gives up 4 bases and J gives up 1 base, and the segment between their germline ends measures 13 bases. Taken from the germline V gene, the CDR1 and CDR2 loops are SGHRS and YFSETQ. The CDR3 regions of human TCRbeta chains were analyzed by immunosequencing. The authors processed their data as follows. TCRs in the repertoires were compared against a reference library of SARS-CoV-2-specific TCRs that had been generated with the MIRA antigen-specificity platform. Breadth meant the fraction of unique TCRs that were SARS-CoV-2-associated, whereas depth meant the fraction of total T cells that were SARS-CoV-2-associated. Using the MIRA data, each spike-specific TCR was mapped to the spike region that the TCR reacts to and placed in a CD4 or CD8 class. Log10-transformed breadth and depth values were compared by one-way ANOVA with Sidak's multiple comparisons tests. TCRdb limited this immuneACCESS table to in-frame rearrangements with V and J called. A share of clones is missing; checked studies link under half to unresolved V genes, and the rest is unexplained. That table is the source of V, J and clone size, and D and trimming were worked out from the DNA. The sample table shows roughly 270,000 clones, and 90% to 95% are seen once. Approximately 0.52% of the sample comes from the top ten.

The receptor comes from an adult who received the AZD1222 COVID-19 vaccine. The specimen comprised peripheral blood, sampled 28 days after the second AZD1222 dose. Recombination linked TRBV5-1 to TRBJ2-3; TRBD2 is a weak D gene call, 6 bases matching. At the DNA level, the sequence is TGCGCCAGCAGCCCACCGGTAGCGGGCACAGATACGCAGTATTTT. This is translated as CASSPPVAGTDTQYF.